This TCR beta chain was profiled in a study of shared clonotypes between healthy human individuals. Study-wide results and caveats: The genetic and exposure-history diversity represented was limited by few donors.

V was cut by 6 bases and J by 7 bases, with 10 bases left in between. This CDR3 comprises 11 residues. The germline CDR1 and CDR2 sequences are MDHEN and SYDVKM. This clone occurred once. What it binds is not known. Deep-level settings were used for running the assay. Repertoires were generated with immunoSEQ multiplex PCR, while TCRdb's copy carries only in-frame clones and drops some. The sample includes about 2.4 million clones, more than 85% of them seen just once. This chain uses TRBV28 with TRBJ2-7; D possibly matches TRBD1 or TRBD2 (5 bases each). This TCR was recovered from a man between 18 and 35 years old in good health. Some clones in this sample may be carry-over from other donors' samples. Material for sequencing was naive CD4+ T cells from PBMCs. Described subset: CD45RA+ positively selected. The CDR3 reads CASRSGTEQYF. In DNA form, the CDR3 reads TGTGCCAGCAGGTCTGGGACGGAGCAGTACTTC.